These T cell receptor beta chains were read from a single sample in a study of T cell clones after liver transplantation. This table comes from immunoSEQ multiplex PCR, and its TCRdb copy is limited to in-frame clones, with some not included. The sample yields about 45,000 clones, 70% to 90% seen once. Sequenced material: CD4+ T cells from blood, taken 24 months after liver transplant. These receptors came from a human patient who received a liver transplant. Some T cells could come from the graft donor. Both conserved end residues are part of each CDR3. Each record gives: clone size, V gene, CDR3 length, D gene, J gene, CDR3 protein, CDR3 DNA. A D gene is named only where the DNA matches it firmly. Size values are once, few and many counts, or a class for expanded clones, and some rows have none.

>-|TRBV10-3|15|TRBD1|TRBJ2-7
CAISESRTGFREQYF
TGTGCCATCAGTGAGTCGAGGACAGGGTTCCGCGAGCAGTACTTC
>-|TRBV28|14|TRBD2|TRBJ2-7
CASSRLAGSYEQYF
TGTGCCAGCAGTAGACTAGCGGGATCCTACGAGCAGTACTTC
>-|TRBV25-1|12|-|TRBJ1-2
CASSSTGNGYTF
TGTGCCAGCAGCTCCACAGGGAATGGCTACACCTTC
>-|TRBV27|15|TRBD1|TRBJ2-1
CASSGDRGPYNEQFF
TGTGCCAGCAGCGGGGACAGGGGGCCTTACAATGAGCAGTTCTTC
>-|TRBV7-9|14|-|TRBJ2-3
CASSTVGRTDTQYF
TGTGCCAGCAGCACAGTGGGGAGAACAGATACGCAGTATTTT
>-|TRBV6-9|19|-|TRBJ1-5
CASKSRGWGQSYSNQPQHF
TGTGCCAGCAAATCGAGGGGGTGGGGCCAGAGTTATAGCAATCAGCCCCAGCATTTT
>-|TRBV30|13|-|TRBJ1-2
CAWSARAPDGYTF
TGTGCCTGGAGTGCTAGGGCCCCCGATGGCTACACCTTC
>-|TRBV30|16|-|TRBJ2-6
CAWSPSRRAGANVLTF
TGTGCCTGGAGTCCCTCCAGAAGGGCTGGGGCCAACGTCCTGACTTTC
>once|TRBV18|15|-|TRBJ1-3
CASSEGILSGNTIYF
TGTGCCAGCTCAGAAGGGATTCTCTCTGGAAACACCATATATTTT
>-|TRBV15|15|-|TRBJ2-3
CATSRERRGTDTQYF
TGTGCCACCAGCAGAGAAAGAAGGGGAACAGATACGCAGTATTTT
>-|TRBV6-5|13|TRBD1|TRBJ2-5
CASTQSRDRAEYF
TGTGCCAGCACGCAGTCCCGGGACAGGGCCGAGTACTTC
>-|TRBV19|18|TRBD1|TRBJ2-7
CASSPQRRWDRDTYEQYF
TGTGCCAGTAGTCCCCAACGGAGGTGGGACAGGGACACCTACGAGCAGTACTTC
>once|TRBV5-1|15|TRBD1|TRBJ1-2
CASSSNRGASYGYTF
TGCGCCAGCAGCTCAAACAGGGGAGCTAGCTATGGCTACACCTTC
>-|TRBV5-4|15|-|TRBJ1-6
CASSLGTEAYSPLHF
TGTGCCAGCAGCTTGGGGACGGAAGCGTATTCACCCCTCCACTTT
>-|TRBV7-9|13|-|TRBJ1-3
CASSEGSGNTIYF
TGTGCCAGCAGCGAAGGCTCTGGAAACACCATATATTTT
>-|TRBV9|15|TRBD1|TRBJ2-7
CASSVTGQGSYEQYF
TGTGCCAGCAGCGTGACGGGACAGGGGAGCTACGAGCAGTACTTC
>-|TRBV29-1|10|-|TRBJ2-1
CSAADNEQFF
TGCAGCGCCGCAGACAATGAGCAGTTCTTC
>-|TRBV6-1|14|-|TRBJ1-1
CASSDKAQGTEAFF
TGTGCCAGCAGTGACAAGGCCCAGGGCACTGAAGCTTTCTTT
>-|TRBV10-2|14|TRBD2|TRBJ2-3
CASGTSGHQDTQYF
TGCGCCAGCGGGACTAGCGGGCATCAAGATACGCAGTATTTT
>once|TRBV30|13|TRBD1|TRBJ2-7
CAWRGQVPYEQYF
TGTGCCTGGAGGGGACAGGTTCCATACGAGCAGTACTTC
>-|TRBV7-6|13|-|TRBJ2-4
CASSLGPQNIQYF
TGTGCCAGCAGCTTAGGTCCTCAGAACATTCAGTACTTC
>-|TRBV2|15|TRBD1|TRBJ1-1
CASRTGQGVYTEAFF
TGTGCCAGCAGGACCGGACAGGGCGTTTACACTGAAGCTTTCTTT
>-|TRBV7-3|17|TRBD2|TRBJ2-1
CASSSPGLAGGGNEQFF
TGTGCCAGCAGCTCCCCGGGACTAGCGGGAGGGGGGAATGAGCAGTTCTTC
>-|TRBV5-1|16|TRBD2|TRBJ2-1
CASSTLPRRERNEQFF
TGCGCCAGCAGCACACTTCCAAGGCGGGAGAGGAATGAGCAGTTCTTC
>-|TRBV9|16|TRBD2|TRBJ2-1
CASSPTGTSRNNEQFF
TGTGCCAGCAGCCCGACCGGGACTAGCCGGAACAATGAGCAGTTCTTC
>-|TRBV6-1|15|TRBD1|TRBJ2-5
CASTRDRVTGETQYF
TGTGCCAGCACCCGGGACAGGGTAACCGGCGAGACCCAGTACTTC
>-|TRBV6-5|14|-|TRBJ2-7
CASSRAVTSYEQYF
TGTGCCAGCAGTCGAGCGGTGACTTCCTACGAGCAGTACTTC
>-|TRBV11-2|15|TRBD2|TRBJ2-1
CASSRGGAGGNEQFF
TGTGCCAGCAGCCGAGGGGGGGCGGGAGGCAATGAGCAGTTCTTC
>-|TRBV13|17|TRBD2|TRBJ2-1
CASSSIVAGGRGNEQFF
TGTGCCAGCAGCTCCATAGTAGCGGGAGGGAGGGGCAATGAGCAGTTCTTC
>-|TRBV4-1|14|TRBD2|TRBJ2-7
CASSQIGRLSEQYF
TGCGCCAGCAGCCAAATCGGGAGGCTCTCCGAGCAGTACTTC
>-|TRBV11-2|15|-|TRBJ1-2
CASSPGQFVDYGYTF
TGTGCCAGCAGCCCCGGACAGTTCGTTGACTATGGCTACACCTTC
>-|TRBV28|15|TRBD2|TRBJ2-7
CASSTHGRIHYEQYF
TGTGCCAGCAGTACCCACGGGAGGATTCACTACGAGCAGTACTTC
>-|TRBV29-1|11|-|TRBJ2-7
CSVGNGYEQYF
TGCAGCGTTGGTAACGGCTACGAGCAGTACTTC
>once|TRBV7-2|14|-|TRBJ2-2
CASSLASNTGELFF
TGTGCCAGCAGCTTAGCCTCCAACACCGGGGAGCTGTTTTTT
>-|TRBV5-1|15|-|TRBJ2-5
CASSLGGTRQETQYF
TGCGCCAGCAGCTTGGGGGGGACACGACAAGAGACCCAGTACTTC
>-|TRBV5-1|15|-|TRBJ1-4
CASSSGAGTNEKLFF
TGCGCCAGCAGCTCCGGGGCCGGGACTAATGAAAAACTGTTTTTT
>-|TRBV9|18|-|TRBJ1-5
CASSPRAQNPSRNQPQHF
TGTGCCAGCAGCCCGCGGGCCCAAAACCCTTCAAGGAATCAGCCCCAGCATTTT
>few|TRBV18|15|-|TRBJ2-2
CASSRRPPAAGELFF
TGTGCCAGCTCCCGGCGGCCACCCGCGGCCGGGGAGCTGTTTTTT
>once|TRBV4-1|17|-|TRBJ2-1
CASSSLVGAILYNEQFF
TGCGCCAGCAGCTCACTCGTGGGGGCCATCCTTTACAATGAGCAGTTCTTC
>-|TRBV9|15|TRBD2|TRBJ2-3
CASSKLADRTDTQYF
TGTGCCAGCAGCAAACTAGCGGATCGCACAGATACGCAGTATTTT
>-|TRBV7-8|15|TRBD1|TRBJ2-7
CASSSIDRGPYEQYF
TGTGCCAGCAGCTCGATAGACAGGGGACCCTACGAGCAGTACTTC
>-|TRBV19|12|-|TRBJ1-1
CASSILNTEAFF
TGTGCCAGTAGTATCTTGAACACTGAAGCTTTCTTT
>-|TRBV7-8|16|-|TRBJ1-5
CASSKLDQGIRQPQHF
TGTGCCAGCAGCAAATTGGATCAGGGTATTAGGCAGCCCCAGCATTTT
>-|TRBV5-1|15|TRBD2|TRBJ2-1
CASSSGTSYYNEQFF
TGCGCCAGCAGCTCCGGGACTAGCTACTACAATGAGCAGTTCTTC
>few|TRBV2|12|-|TRBJ1-2
CASTAGDYGYTF
TGTGCCAGCACGGCAGGGGACTATGGCTACACCTTC
>-|TRBV18|15|-|TRBJ1-2
CASSPRPPPNYGYTF
TGTGCCAGCTCACCACGCCCCCCTCCGAACTATGGCTACACCTTC
>-|TRBV2|15|-|TRBJ2-7
CASSEEAGSSYEQYF
TGTGCCAGCAGTGAAGAGGCAGGGAGCTCCTACGAGCAGTACTTC
>-|TRBV4-1|15|-|TRBJ1-2
CASSQALANFYGYTF
TGCGCCAGCAGCCAAGCACTGGCAAATTTCTATGGCTACACCTTC
>-|TRBV6-1|15|-|TRBJ1-4
CASSPRRVENEKLFF
TGTGCCAGCAGCCCCAGGCGGGTTGAAAATGAAAAACTGTTTTTT
>-|TRBV4-1|15|-|TRBJ1-2
CASSQSIQGVYGYTF
TGCGCCAGCAGCCAATCGATCCAAGGGGTCTATGGCTACACCTTC
>-|TRBV6-6|15|TRBD1|TRBJ1-1
CASSYPRQGKTEAFF
TGTGCCAGCAGTTACCCTAGACAGGGTAAAACTGAAGCTTTCTTT
>-|TRBV7-2|12|-|TRBJ2-7
CASSPSVGEQYF
TGTGCCAGCAGCCCATCCGTGGGGGAGCAGTACTTC
>-|TRBV2|14|TRBD1|TRBJ2-7
CASSERDSRREQYF
TGTGCCAGCAGTGAAAGGGACAGTCGCCGCGAGCAGTACTTC
>-|TRBV18|16|TRBD1|TRBJ1-5
CASSPPEGARDQPQHF
TGTGCCAGCTCACCACCGGAGGGGGCGCGAGATCAGCCCCAGCATTTT
>-|TRBV18|16|-|TRBJ1-5
CASSPLALRRNQPQHF
TGTGCCAGCTCACCGTTAGCCCTCCGGCGCAATCAGCCCCAGCATTTT
>-|TRBV4-2|17|-|TRBJ1-5
CASSQMERVGGNQPQHF
TGTGCCAGCAGCCAAATGGAGAGGGTGGGCGGCAATCAGCCCCAGCATTTT
>-|TRBV2|17|TRBD1|TRBJ2-1
CASSEALQGVTYNEQFF
TGTGCCAGCAGTGAAGCCCTACAGGGGGTAACTTACAATGAGCAGTTCTTC
>-|TRBV7-6|18|-|TRBJ1-1
CASSLGRTSRVLSTEAFF
TGTGCCAGCAGCTTAGGTCGGACAAGCCGGGTCTTAAGCACTGAAGCTTTCTTT
>-|TRBV27|17|TRBD1|TRBJ1-5
CASRADRGQRVYQPQHF
TGTGCCAGCAGGGCCGACAGGGGACAACGAGTTTATCAGCCCCAGCATTTT